The entry that follows covers one T cell receptor (beta chain) sequence. This entry belongs to a study of control samples from healthy donors and cancer patients. Assay used: immunoSEQ multiplex PCR; TCRdb lists only in-frame clones, some missing. The sample includes 95,000 to 130,000 clones, 75% to 90% of them seen just once. Germline V lookup: CDR1 LGHNA, CDR2 YNFKEQ. This CDR3 comprises 14 residues. Between the trimmed V and J ends, which lost 0 bases and 2 bases, there was a span of 4 bases. This clonotype originated in a woman aged 45-59 years with colorectal cancer. Sequencing was carried out using PBMCs. The rearrangement uses TRBV4-2 and TRBJ2-2, with D hard to call. The CDR3 reads CASSQETNTGELFF. CDR3 coding DNA: TGTGCCAGCAGCCAAGAGACCAACACCGGGGAGCTGTTTTTT.